The rows below give T cell receptor beta chains drawn from one sample of a study of PD-1 blockade in classical Hodgkin lymphoma. Sequencing used immunoSEQ multiplex PCR; TCRdb keeps in-frame clones, though not all of them. This sample yields fewer than 30,000 clones, of which more than 80% are seen a single time; 0.3% to 0.4% belongs to the top ten. Sequenced material: CD4+ T cells from blood. The receptors shown here come from a human donor with classical Hodgkin lymphoma. The CDR3 runs from the conserved cysteine through the conserved F or W. Fields, in order: J gene, D gene, CDR3 length, V gene, clone size, CDR3 DNA, CDR3 protein. D genes are given only for firm matches. Clone size appears in some rows only: once, few, many, or a class for an expanded clone.

TRBJ2-1 TRBD2 17 TRBV19 - TGTGCCAGTAGTATCGGGGCAGGGACTAGCGGGGGCGCATTGCAGTTCTTC CASSIGAGTSGGALQFF
TRBJ2-2 - 15 TRBV4-1 - TGCGCCAGCGGGCAGAACCCCGCGAACACCGGGGAGCTGTTTTTT CASGQNPANTGELFF
TRBJ2-7 - 13 TRBV6-1 once TGTGCCAGCAGTGTCGGCAACCCCTACGAGCAGTACTTC CASSVGNPYEQYF
TRBJ2-1 TRBD2 15 TRBV5-6 - TGTGCCAGCAGCTTCCAGGCTAGCGGGAGAAGCGAGCAGTTCTTC CASSFQASGRSEQFF
TRBJ2-3 - 14 TRBV6-5 - TGTGCCAGCAGGCCCCCGGGACGCACAGATACGCAGTATTTT CASRPPGRTDTQYF
TRBJ2-7 TRBD2 21 TRBV7-3 - TGTGCCAGCAGACCGCCCCATAGCGGACTAGCGGGAGCCGAGAACCTCTACGAGCAGTACTTC CASRPPHSGLAGAENLYEQYF
TRBJ2-5 TRBD1 13 TRBV29-1 - TGCAGCGTTGCCGAGACAGGGGGAGAGACCCAGTACTTC CSVAETGGETQYF
TRBJ2-2 - 14 TRBV5-5 - TGTGCCAGCAGCTTGTGGGTGAACACCGGGGAGCTGTTTTTT CASSLWVNTGELFF
TRBJ2-7 TRBD2 15 TRBV18 once TGTGCCAGCTCACCACCGGGACTAGCAGATTACGAGCAGTACTTC CASSPPGLADYEQYF
TRBJ2-5 - 13 TRBV18 - TGTGCCAGCTCACCGGGGACGTCGCGGGCCCAGTACTTC CASSPGTSRAQYF
TRBJ2-1 TRBD2 14 TRBV5-6 - TGTGCCAGCAGCTCTAGCGGGAGCCTAAATGAGCAGTTCTTC CASSSSGSLNEQFF
TRBJ2-2 - 17 TRBV4-1 - TGCGCCAGCAGCCGACCTTTGGGCGGAACTAACACCGGGGAGCTGTTTTTT CASSRPLGGTNTGELFF
TRBJ1-1 TRBD1 15 TRBV25-1 once TGTGCCAGCAGTGAGTACAGGGGCCCCGACACTGAAGCTTTCTTT CASSEYRGPDTEAFF